Below are 21 T cell receptor beta chains sequenced from a single sample in a study of blood T cell repertoires in COVID-19. TCRdb's copy holds only in-frame clones and misses some; the assay was immunoSEQ multiplex PCR. The sample lists some 250,000 clones; approximately 81% were seen once. Sequencing was performed on peripheral blood. The receptors originated from a young woman with acute or convalescent COVID-19.

This clone was recorded many times. This rearrangement joins TRBV7-2 to TRBJ1-1; TRBD1 agrees at 7 bases. Losses at the gene ends were 8 bases for V and 1 base for J; bases not matched to a gene: 10. The CDR3 spans 15 residues. CDR1 is SGHTA and CDR2 is FQGNSA in the germline V gene. CDR3 residues: CASRTHGTANTEAFF. As DNA, the CDR3 is TGTGCCAGCCGAACCCATGGGACAGCGAACACTGAAGCTTTCTTT. The full variable domain, completed using reference TRBV7-2 and TRBJ1-1, is GAGVSQSPSNKVTEKGKDVELRCDPISGHTALYWYRQSLGQGLEFLIYFQGNSAPDKSGLPSDRFSAERTGGSVSTLTIQRTQQEDSAVYLCASRTHGTANTEAFFGQGTRLTVV.

This rearrangement joins TRBV15 to TRBJ1-2; D unclear. Trimming shortened V by 1 base and J by 4 bases, and 13 bases separated the two germline ends. The CDR3 sequence is 15 residues long. Looked up from germline, CDR1 is LNHNV and CDR2 is YYDKDF (reference sequence). The CDR3 protein is CATSRALGMGYGYTF. The CDR3 DNA sequence: TGTGCCACCAGCAGAGCCCTGGGCATGGGCTATGGCTACACCTTC.

The V and J genes are TRBV14 and TRBJ1-2; tentative D call: TRBD1 (6 bases). The V gene lost 4 bases and the J gene lost 2 bases, with 11 bases spanning the gap. Germline CDR1 is SGHDN and CDR2 is FVKESK. This CDR3 contains 14 residues. CDR3 nucleotide sequence: TGTGCCAGCAGCCCTCGGGACACAAACTATGGCTACACCTTC. This codes for CASSPRDTNYGYTF.

J is TRBJ2-1 and V is TRBV29-1; TRBD2 agrees at 13 bases. V lost 5 bases to trimming and J lost 7 bases; unmatched junction nucleotides: 11. Looked up from germline, CDR1 is SQVTM and CDR2 is ANQGSEA. CDR3 length equals 16 residues. The CDR3 reads CSVQPLGLAGMNEQFF. The CDR3 nucleotides read TGCAGCGTTCAACCGTTGGGACTAGCGGGAATGAATGAGCAGTTCTTC.

The chain combines TRBV6-2 or TRBV6-3 with TRBJ2-5; perhaps TRBD1 as D (6 bases). Germline V gene sequence: CDR1 MNHEY, CDR2 SVGEGT. This CDR3 contains 13 residues. The V end lost 6 bases, the J end lost 5 bases, and 13 bases lay between the germline ends. CDR3 region: CASSPGHWETQYF. The CDR3 coding sequence is TGTGCCAGCAGCCCGGGACATTGGGAGACCCAGTACTTC.

In this sample, this clone turned up once. The genes are TRBV4-2 and TRBJ2-1, with D possibly matching TRBD2 (6 bases). V was clipped by 2 bases and J by 2 bases, with 16 bases between them. Germline V lookup: CDR1 LGHNA, CDR2 YNFKEQ. There are 17 residues in the CDR3. CDR3 DNA sequence: TGTGCCAGCAGCCAAAGGTCTGTAGCGGTGACCTACAATGAGCAGTTCTTC. Translating gives CASSQRSVAVTYNEQFF.

The V and J genes are TRBV6-2 or TRBV6-3 and TRBJ2-5, with 7 positions matching TRBD2. Germline-derived CDR1 and CDR2 are MNHEY and SVGEGT. The length of the CDR3 is 15 residues. Trimming at V came to 5 bases and at J to 2 bases, leaving 8 bases not matched to a gene. The CDR3 coding sequence is TGTGCCAGCAGTAAAACGGGACTAACACAAGAGACCCAGTACTTC. Residues: CASSKTGLTQETQYF.

The genes are TRBV6-6 and TRBJ2-4, with 10 bases fitting TRBD1. V lost 10 bases and J lost 7; bases outside the gene matches: 10. Germline V gene sequence: CDR1 MNHNY, CDR2 SVGAGI (reference sequence). The CDR3 is made up of 14 amino acids. The CDR3 loop reads CATNYRGQGNIQYF. CDR3 sequence (DNA): TGTGCCACCAATTACAGGGGACAGGGGAACATTCAGTACTTC.

The rearrangement joins TRBV5-1 to TRBJ2-2, with a possible D match to TRBD2 (5 bases). Trimming cost V 0 bases and J 5 bases, with 11 bases left between them. The germline V gene encodes CDR1 SGHRS and CDR2 YFSETQ. This CDR3 spans 15 amino acids. The CDR3 loop reads CASSLAIGRTGELFF. CDR3 sequence (DNA): TGCGCCAGCAGCTTGGCCATAGGGAGAACCGGGGAGCTGTTTTTT.

There are a few counts of this clone. The chain employs TRBV11-2 and TRBJ2-7; 7 bases are a match to TRBD1. CDR1 SGHAT and CDR2 FQNNGV come from the germline V gene. With 5 bases clipped from V and 5 bases from J, the junction kept 12 bases outside the gene matches. CDR3 length: 15 amino acids. The CDR3, as DNA: TGTGCCAGCAGCCTCGTGGGGACAGAAGCCCACGAGCAGTACTTC. The encoded protein is CASSLVGTEAHEQYF. The complete variable domain, with remaining parts taken from reference TRBV11-2 and TRBJ2-7, reads EAGVAQSPRYKIIEKRQSVAFWCNPISGHATLYWYQQILGQGPKLLIQFQNNGVVDDSQLPKDRFSAERLKGVDSTLKIQPAKLEDSAVYLCASSLVGTEAHEQYFGPGTRLTVT.

The chain has TRBV4-1 and TRBJ1-5; D is undetermined. This CDR3 spans 15 amino acids. Trimming removed 0 bases from V and 2 bases from J, with 8 bases in between. Germline V gene sequence: CDR1 MGHRA, CDR2 YSYEKL. The chain's CDR3 is CASSQEGRGNQPQHF. CDR3 bases: TGCGCCAGCAGCCAAGAGGGCCGCGGCAATCAGCCCCAGCATTTT.

This clone was seen more than once but under ten times. The genes are TRBV7-2 and TRBJ2-7, with D possibly TRBD1 on 6 matching bases. Deletions cut 5 bases from V and 2 bases from J, with 13 bases between. This CDR3 contains 14 residues. The germline CDR1 and CDR2 sequences are SGHTA and FQGNSA. The CDR3 region has the DNA TGTGCCAGCAGCCAGGGGCGCGCGACCTACGAGCAGTACTTC. Translated: CASSQGRATYEQYF.

This chain links TRBV5-6 with TRBJ2-7, with D perhaps matching TRBD2 (6 bases). CDR1 and CDR2 (germline): SGHDT, YYEEEE. The CDR3 runs to 15 residues. The V gene lost 3 bases and the J gene lost 0 bases, with 13 bases spanning the gap. CDR3 nucleotides: TGTGCCAGCAGCTGGGGGACTGACTACTCCTACGAGCAGTACTTC. Encoded protein: CASSWGTDYSYEQYF.

This clone occurred once. J is TRBJ1-1 and V is TRBV30; maybe TRBD1 (6 bases). CDR3 length equals 19 residues. Germline loops: CDR1 GTSNPN, CDR2 SVGIG (reference sequence). V shed 4 bases and J shed 4 bases, with 31 bases lying between them. Here the CDR3 reads CAWTLRQGGNLWFSTEAFF. The CDR3 DNA sequence: TGTGCCTGGACCCTCCGGCAAGGGGGTAATTTATGGTTCAGCACTGAAGCTTTCTTT.

This sequence joins TRBV10-2 and TRBJ2-7, with D possibly TRBD1 on 5 matching bases. The V gene lost 3 bases and the J gene lost 3 bases, with 9 bases spanning the gap. From germline, CDR1 is WSHSY and CDR2 SAAADI. This CDR3 spans 13 amino acids. The CDR3 DNA is TGCGCCAGCAGTGAAAGGGGCCACTACGAGCAGTACTTC. Residues: CASSERGHYEQYF.

V usage is TRBV3-1 (or the pseudogene TRBV3-2) and J usage is TRBJ2-7; TRBD1 aligns across 10 bases. The germline V gene has CDR1 LGHDT and CDR2 YNNKEL (reference sequence). V lost 4 bases, J lost 4 bases, and 10 bases stayed unmatched. This CDR3 is built from 16 residues. The CDR3: CASSRWGTGVGYEQYF. In nucleotides, the CDR3 is TGTGCCAGCAGCCGTTGGGGGACAGGGGTAGGGTACGAGCAGTACTTC.

CDR3 loop: CASSQRSFGSEQFF. The CDR3 DNA follows: TGTGCCAGCAGCCAACGTTCATTTGGGAGTGAGCAGTTCTTC. V is TRBV14 and J is TRBJ2-1, with D tentatively TRBD2 (5 bases). This CDR3 region has 14 residues. Germline V CDR1 and CDR2: SGHDN, FVKESK. Trimming cost V 2 bases and J 9 bases, with 14 bases left between them.

The sample holds a few counts of this clone. The CDR3 protein is CASSYSNQGAGELFF. In DNA, the CDR3 is TGTGCCAGCAGTTACTCGAACCAGGGGGCCGGGGAGCTGTTTTTT. This rearrangement joins TRBV6-5 to TRBJ2-2, with 7 bases identical to TRBD1. Germline V gene lookup returns CDR1 MNHEY and CDR2 SVGAGI. This CDR3 has 15 amino acids. With V trimmed by 0 bases and J by 6 bases, 4 bases remained unmatched.

DNA of the CDR3: TGTGCCAGCAGCCGGGACAGGGGGAATTCACCCCTCCACTTT. Protein sequence: CASSRDRGNSPLHF. The V gene is TRBV25-1, the J gene TRBJ1-6, with 11 bases that match TRBD1. CDR3 size: 14 residues. Germline V lookup: CDR1 MGHDK, CDR2 SYGVNS. Trimming at V came to 6 bases and at J to 7 bases, leaving 2 bases not matched to a gene.

This chain connects TRBV6-4 to TRBJ1-2; 9 nucleotides match TRBD1. The CDR3 is 15 amino acids. Germline V gene data show CDR1 as MRHNA and CDR2 as SNTAGT. After removal of 5 bases from V and 3 bases from J, the junction contained 7 bases not matched to a gene. For the CDR3, the DNA is TGTGCCAGCAGTTCTTCACAGGGGGCCCACTATGGCTACACCTTC. Translating gives CASSSSQGAHYGYTF.

This clone was seen a few times. The CDR3 is CASSPAGFDGYTF. The CDR3 DNA sequence: TGCGCCAGCAGCCCCGCGGGTTTCGATGGCTACACCTTC. This sequence joins TRBV10-2 and TRBJ1-2; the D is unclear. The germline V and J ends were trimmed by 6 bases and 6 bases, with 14 bases remaining between them. From germline, CDR1 is WSHSY and CDR2 SAAADI. The length of the CDR3 is 13 residues.